Below, 32 T cell receptor beta chains from the same sample are listed, as sequenced in a study of radiotherapy plus CTLA-4 blockade in lung cancer. Only in-frame clones appear in the TCRdb table, and some are missing; sequencing was by immunoSEQ multiplex PCR. The sample yields more than 55,000 clones, just under 85% seen once. The sequencing used peripheral blood, collected from a patient treated with radiotherapy plus ipilimumab. These receptors all come from a human donor with non-small cell lung cancer whose response to radiotherapy plus ipilimumab could not be evaluated.

The V and J genes are TRBV19 and TRBJ2-1, with a tentative D call TRBD1 (5 bases). The CDR3 runs 14 residues. Germline-derived CDR1 and CDR2 are LNHDA and SQIVND (reference sequence). Trimming cost V 6 bases and J 7 bases, with 16 bases left between them. The chain's CDR3 is CASSKPNQGNEQFF. The CDR3 DNA is TGTGCCAGTAGCAAACCTAATCAGGGTAATGAGCAGTTCTTC.

V and J are TRBV13 and TRBJ1-3; 7 nucleotides align to TRBD1. After removal of 4 bases from V and 3 bases from J, the junction contained 3 bases not matched to a gene. Per the germline V gene, CDR1 is PRHDT and CDR2 is FYEKMQ (reference sequence). The CDR3 totals 14 residues. CDR3 in DNA: TGTGCCAGCAGCTCCCGACAGGGTGGAAACACCATATATTTT. This sequence encodes CASSSRQGGNTIYF.

This clone has only a few counts. The chain employs TRBV5-1 and TRBJ2-1, with 7 bases aligning to TRBD1. V shed 4 bases, J shed 5 bases, and the junction held 12 bases outside the gene matches. CDR3 size: 16 residues. The germline CDR1 and CDR2 sequences are SGHRS and YFSETQ. CDR3 protein: CASSPQGIRGDNEQFF. DNA of the CDR3: TGCGCCAGCAGCCCACAGGGGATAAGGGGAGACAATGAGCAGTTCTTC.

V and J are TRBV7-6 and TRBJ2-3, with D possibly being TRBD2 (6 bases). The CDR3 runs to 14 residues. V was shortened by 5 bases and J by 4 bases, with 13 bases between the two germline ends. Germline V gene sequence: CDR1 SGHVS, CDR2 FNYEAQ. The CDR3 protein is CASSLYWGADTQYF. CDR3 in DNA: TGTGCCAGCAGCCTCTACTGGGGGGCAGATACGCAGTATTTT. The whole variable domain, filled in from reference TRBV7-6 and TRBJ2-3, reads GAGVSQSPRYKVTKRGQDVALRCDPISGHVSLYWYRQALGQGPEFLTYFNYEAQQDKSGLPNDRFSAERPEGSISTLTIQRTEQRDSAMYRCASSLYWGADTQYFGPGTRLTVL.

The J gene is TRBJ1-5, the V gene TRBV12-5; 8 bases map to TRBD1. There are 15 residues in the CDR3. Germline loops: CDR1 LGHNT, CDR2 FRNRAP. V was pared by 1 base and J by 6 bases, with 5 bases of the junction left unmatched. CDR3 DNA sequence: TGTGCTAGTGGTTTGGAAACAGGGGGAGGTCAGCCCCAGCATTTT. This encodes CASGLETGGGQPQHF.

The rearrangement uses TRBV7-6 and TRBJ1-1; D not resolved. Germline V gene data show CDR1 as SGHVS and CDR2 as FNYEAQ. CDR3 length equals 13 residues. The ends were cut back, 3 bases at V and 1 base at J, with 6 bases in the middle. The CDR3 protein is CASSLTRNTEAFF. The CDR3 DNA reads as TGTGCCAGCAGCTTGACACGGAACACTGAAGCTTTCTTT.

The genes are TRBV4-2 and TRBJ2-1; 11 bases line up with TRBD2. The CDR3 is 20 residues long. V shed 0 bases, J shed 4 bases, and the junction held 14 bases outside the gene matches. CDR1 LGHNA and CDR2 YNFKEQ come from the germline V gene. The CDR3 region has the DNA TGTGCCAGCAGCCAAGACCCCGGCCTAGCGGGGGGCCGGCGATACAATGAGCAGTTCTTC. This translates into CASSQDPGLAGGRRYNEQFF.

This chain uses TRBV5-1 with TRBJ2-1; 8 bases are shared with TRBD2. CDR3 size: 15 residues. CDR1 and CDR2 (germline): SGHRS, YFSETQ. The J segment lost 5 bases and the V segment lost 0 bases, leaving 4 bases of the junction unmatched. The CDR3 spells CASSLEVAGHNEQFF. In nucleotides, the CDR3 is TGCGCCAGCAGCTTGGAGGTAGCGGGGCACAATGAGCAGTTCTTC.

The chain links TRBV27 to TRBJ2-5; possible D gene TRBD2, 6 bases. This CDR3 contains 14 residues. The ends were cut back, 3 bases at V and 6 bases at J, with 14 bases in the middle. Germline V gives CDR1 MNHEY, CDR2 SMNVEV (reference sequence). The CDR3 reads CASSFGGGVKTQYF. CDR3 in DNA: TGTGCCAGCAGTTTCGGGGGAGGTGTAAAGACCCAGTACTTC.

The chain uses TRBV9 and TRBJ2-5, with TRBD2 identical over 7 bases. From germline, CDR1 is SGDLS and CDR2 YYNGEE. The V and J ends lost 1 base and 1 base, in that order; junction bases with no gene match: 4. This CDR3 has 15 amino acids. CDR3 in amino acids: CASSVFPGGQETQYF. The CDR3 region has the DNA TGTGCCAGCAGCGTATTCCCGGGGGGCCAAGAGACCCAGTACTTC.

The rearrangement links TRBV4-1 to TRBJ2-3; 9 bases line up with TRBD1. The V segment lost 1 base and the J segment 4 bases; nucleotides outside the gene matches: 6. The CDR3 sequence is 16 residues long. The germline V gene encodes CDR1 MGHRA and CDR2 YSYEKL. The CDR3 loop reads CASSQAGTGLADTQYF. The CDR3 nucleotides read TGCGCCAGCAGCCAAGCCGGGACAGGGTTGGCAGATACGCAGTATTTT.

V usage is TRBV7-9 and J usage is TRBJ2-1, with a tentative D call TRBD1 (6 bases). The CDR3 loop spans 13 amino acids. Germline CDR1 SEHNR, CDR2 FQNEAQ (reference sequence). V was cut by 4 bases and J by 7 bases, with 11 bases left in between. CDR3 DNA: TGTGCCAGCAGCTCCAGGGGAACGAATGAGCAGTTCTTC. This gives the protein CASSSRGTNEQFF.

V and J are TRBV2 and TRBJ2-7; maybe TRBD1 (7 bases). Germline CDR1 SNHLY, CDR2 FYNNEI. This CDR3 is 14 amino acids long. Trimming stripped 6 bases from V and 5 bases from J, with 17 bases between. CDR3 amino acids: CASRGDSGRNEQYF. CDR3 DNA: TGTGCCAGCAGAGGGGACAGCGGGCGGAACGAGCAGTACTTC.

This chain links TRBV4-3 with TRBJ2-7, with TRBD1 matching over 11 bases. This CDR3 region has 15 residues. Germline V gene data show CDR1 as LGHNA and CDR2 as YSLEER. V lost 4 bases and J lost 2; bases outside the gene matches: 4. The CDR3 is CASSRGTGGTYEQYF. As DNA, the CDR3 is TGCGCCAGCAGCCGCGGGACAGGGGGTACCTACGAGCAGTACTTC.

V gene TRBV6-5 combines with J gene TRBJ1-6; tentative D call: TRBD1 (5 bases). The V and J ends lost 1 base and 8 bases respectively, with 12 bases between them. Germline V CDR1 and CDR2: MNHEY, SVGAGI. CDR3 length equals 15 residues. CDR3 protein: CASSYYRNGDSPLHF. CDR3 coding DNA: TGTGCCAGCAGTTACTACAGGAACGGTGATTCACCCCTCCACTTT.

This clone was counted a single time. The chain combines TRBV19 with TRBJ2-2, with 12 positions matching TRBD2. The CDR3 contains 17 residues. The germline gives CDR1 LNHDA, CDR2 SQIVND (reference sequence). Trimming cost V 3 bases and J 2 bases; bases outside gene matches: 4. CDR3 loop: CASSISGLAGNTGELFF. Written as DNA, the CDR3 is TGTGCCAGTAGTATTTCAGGACTAGCGGGAAACACCGGGGAGCTGTTTTTT.

V usage is TRBV29-1 and J usage is TRBJ1-4, with D perhaps matching TRBD1 (6 bases). Germline V CDR1 and CDR2: SQVTM, ANQGSEA. This CDR3 region has 11 residues. V shed 3 bases and J shed 7 bases, with 6 bases lying between them. The CDR3 region is CSVDRGEKLFF. The CDR3 nucleotides read TGCAGCGTTGACAGGGGTGAAAAACTGTTTTTT.

The chain has TRBV7-6 and TRBJ2-3; D is unclear. The V gene lost 2 bases and the J gene lost 4 bases, with 16 bases spanning the gap. Germline values: CDR1 SGHVS, CDR2 FNYEAQ. The CDR3 consists of 16 residues. CDR3 amino acids: CASSLMVAAVADTQYF. The CDR3 DNA follows: TGTGCCAGCAGCTTAATGGTCGCGGCGGTTGCAGATACGCAGTATTTT.

The chain joins TRBV6-6 to TRBJ2-7; the D gene is possibly TRBD1 (8 bases). This CDR3 region has 16 residues. Germline assignment: CDR1 MNHNY and CDR2 SVGAGI (reference sequence). Between the trimmed V and J ends, which lost 6 bases and 2 bases, there was a span of 20 bases. CDR3 region: CASSPAGGAGAYEQYF. In nucleotides, the CDR3 is TGTGCCAGCAGCCCTGCAGGGGGCGCGGGGGCCTACGAGCAGTACTTC.

The chain has TRBV19 and TRBJ1-5; D is unclear. Germline V lookup: CDR1 LNHDA, CDR2 SQIVND (reference sequence). V lost 6 bases and J 2 bases, leaving 14 bases between the germline ends. This CDR3 is built from 15 residues. CDR3 DNA sequence: TGTGCCAGTAGGGCGCAGCTACTAGGCAATCAGCCCCAGCATTTT. Its protein product is CASRAQLLGNQPQHF.

The rearrangement joins TRBV6-1 to TRBJ1-1; the match to TRBD1 covers 9 bases. Germline CDR1 is MNHNS and CDR2 is SASEGT. The CDR3 loop spans 15 amino acids. The V gene end was trimmed by 4 bases and the J gene end by 5 bases; junction bases not matched to a gene: 8. The CDR3 nucleotides are TGTGCCAGCAGTGTTTTACAGGGGGCGAGGACTGAAGCTTTCTTT. It encodes CASSVLQGARTEAFF.

As DNA, the CDR3 is TGCGCCAGCAGTAGGCAGGGGGCGGGTCAGCCCCAGCATTTT. Amino acids: CASSRQGAGQPQHF. The V call is TRBV10-2, the J call TRBJ1-5, with 8 positions matching TRBD1. The length of the CDR3 is 14 residues. CDR1 and CDR2 (germline): WSHSY, SAAADI. V lost 5 bases, J lost 6 bases, and 6 bases stayed unmatched.

About this clone: A read error may account for a junction end that differs from germline. The chain employs TRBV5-5 and TRBJ1-5; 8 bases align to TRBD1. Germline lookup yields CDR1 SGHKS and CDR2 YYEKEE (reference sequence). The CDR3 is made up of 13 amino acids. CDR3 sequence reads: CASSFAQGGPGVF. CDR3 bases: TGTGCCAGCAGCTTTGCACAGGGGGGCCCCGGTGTATTT. The entire variable domain, with the rest obtained from reference TRBV5-5 and TRBJ1-5, is as follows: DAGVTQSPTHLIKTRGQQVTLRCSPISGHKSVSWYQQVLGQGPQFIFQYYEKEERGRGNFPDRFSARQFPNYSSELNVNALLLGDSALYLCASSFAQGGPGVFGDGTRLSIL.

The V gene is TRBV9, the J gene TRBJ1-1; TRBD1 agrees at 9 bases. The CDR3 runs to 15 residues. V was clipped by 3 bases and J by 2 bases; unmatched bases: 5. The V gene's germline CDR1 is SGDLS and CDR2 YYNGEE. As DNA, the CDR3 is TGTGCCAGCAGCGCATGGACAGGGGCTAACACTGAAGCTTTCTTT. This gives the protein CASSAWTGANTEAFF.

The chain employs TRBV7-6 and TRBJ2-5; a possible D gene is TRBD2 (5 bases). Germline loops: CDR1 SGHVS, CDR2 FNYEAQ. The germline V and J ends were trimmed by 1 base and 4 bases, with 13 bases remaining between them. The CDR3 totals 15 residues. The CDR3 here is CASSLVGIERETQYF. The CDR3 bases are TGTGCCAGCAGCTTAGTCGGGATTGAGAGAGAGACCCAGTACTTC.

This clone occurred once. The V and J genes are TRBV4-1 and TRBJ1-2, with D possibly being TRBD1 (5 bases). CDR1 is MGHRA, CDR2 YSYEKL, per germline. V gave up 1 base and J gave up 4 bases, with 16 bases separating them. This CDR3 comprises 16 residues. CDR3 bases: TGCGCCAGCAGCCAAGTTTCTGACCTAGGGGTCTATGGCTACACCTTC. It translates to CASSQVSDLGVYGYTF.

This clone was observed a few times. V and J are TRBV18 and TRBJ1-6; 11 nucleotides align to TRBD1. With 4 bases clipped from V and 10 bases from J, the junction kept 6 bases outside the gene matches. Germline V CDR1 and CDR2: KGHSH, LQKENI. The CDR3 length is 15 residues. This chain's CDR3 is CASSRTGQGESPLHF. The CDR3 DNA sequence: TGTGCCAGCTCACGAACGGGACAGGGGGAATCACCCCTCCACTTT.

V and J are TRBV28 and TRBJ2-1; 8 bases align to TRBD2. The junction had 13 bases not matched to a gene; V was cut back by 6 bases and J by 0 bases. Germline CDR1 MDHEN, CDR2 SYDVKM. The CDR3 sequence is 18 residues long. The CDR3 nucleotides are TGTGCCAGCAGACCCACGGGGGGGCAGGGTCCCTCCTACAATGAGCAGTTCTTC. This sequence encodes CASRPTGGQGPSYNEQFF.

The chain recombines TRBV6-1 with TRBJ2-5, with 9 positions matching TRBD1. Germline V gene sequence: CDR1 MNHNS, CDR2 SASEGT. The V gene end was trimmed by 2 bases and the J gene end by 1 base; junction bases not matched to a gene: 14. The CDR3 is made up of 19 amino acids. The CDR3 is CASSEYRGTGLKAQETQYF. CDR3 nucleotide sequence: TGTGCCAGCAGTGAATACCGAGGGACAGGGTTAAAGGCCCAAGAGACCCAGTACTTC.

The gene calls are TRBV4-3 and TRBJ1-6; D is undetermined. The germline V and J ends were trimmed by 2 bases and 4 bases, with 9 bases remaining between them. The CDR3 has 15 amino acids. Per germline, CDR1 LGHNA and CDR2 YSLEER. CDR3 sequence: CASSQFIGYNSPLHF. CDR3 in DNA: TGCGCCAGCAGCCAATTCATCGGGTATAATTCACCCCTCCACTTT.

Only a few counts were recorded for this clone. The CDR3 DNA follows: TGCGCCAGCAGCTTGGGGACACTCTCCTACGAGCAGTACTTC. Translation gives CASSLGTLSYEQYF. The chain has TRBV5-1 and TRBJ2-7, with D possibly matching TRBD1 (5 bases). Germline CDR1 reads SGHRS; CDR2 reads YFSETQ. This CDR3 contains 14 residues. The V end was cut by 0 bases, the J end by 0 bases, with 7 bases between.

The rearrangement joins TRBV7-2 to TRBJ2-2, with D perhaps TRBD1 (6 bases). Trimming took 5 bases from V and 4 from J, leaving 14 bases between them. Germline V CDR1 and CDR2: SGHTA, FQGNSA. CDR3 length: 15 amino acids. The CDR3 DNA reads TGTGCCAGCAGCCCGTTAAGGGGGAGCACCGGGGAGCTGTTTTTT. It encodes CASSPLRGSTGELFF.